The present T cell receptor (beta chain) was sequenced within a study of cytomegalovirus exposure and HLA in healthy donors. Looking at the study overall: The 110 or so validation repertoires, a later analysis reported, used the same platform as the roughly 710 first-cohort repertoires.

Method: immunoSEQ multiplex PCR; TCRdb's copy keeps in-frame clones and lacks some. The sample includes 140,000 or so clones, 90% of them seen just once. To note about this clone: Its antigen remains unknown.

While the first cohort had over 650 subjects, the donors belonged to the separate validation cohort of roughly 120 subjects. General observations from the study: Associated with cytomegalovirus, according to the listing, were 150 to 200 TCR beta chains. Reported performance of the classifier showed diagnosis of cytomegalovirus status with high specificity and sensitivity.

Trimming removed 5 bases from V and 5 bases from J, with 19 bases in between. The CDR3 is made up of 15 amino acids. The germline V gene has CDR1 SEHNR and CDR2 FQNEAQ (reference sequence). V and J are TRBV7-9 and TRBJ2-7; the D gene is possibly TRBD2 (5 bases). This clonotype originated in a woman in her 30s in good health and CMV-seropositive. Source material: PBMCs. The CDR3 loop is CASSPPVGRMDEQYF. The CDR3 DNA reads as TGTGCCAGCAGCCCCCCAGTTGGGAGAATGGACGAGCAGTACTTC. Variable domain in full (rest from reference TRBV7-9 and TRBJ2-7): DTGVSQNPRHKITKRGQNVTFRCDPISEHNRLYWYRQTLGQGPEFLTYFQNEAQLEKSRLLSDRFSAERPKGSFSTLEIQRTEQGDSAMYLCASSPPVGRMDEQYFGPGTRLTVT.